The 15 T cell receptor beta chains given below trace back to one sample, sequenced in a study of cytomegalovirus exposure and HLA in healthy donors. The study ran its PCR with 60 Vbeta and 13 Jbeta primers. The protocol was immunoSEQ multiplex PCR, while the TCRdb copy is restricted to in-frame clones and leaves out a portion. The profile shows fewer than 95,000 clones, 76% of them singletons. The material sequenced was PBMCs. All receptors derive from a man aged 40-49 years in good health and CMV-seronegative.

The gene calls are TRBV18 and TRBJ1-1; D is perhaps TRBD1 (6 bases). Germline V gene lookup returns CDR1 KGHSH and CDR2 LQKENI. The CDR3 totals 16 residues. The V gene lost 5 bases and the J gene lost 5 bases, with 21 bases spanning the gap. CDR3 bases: TGTGCCAGCTCATCAACAGGGCCACGGTTCCCGACTGAAGCTTTCTTT. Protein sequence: CASSSTGPRFPTEAFF. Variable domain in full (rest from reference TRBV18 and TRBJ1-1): NAGVMQNPRHLVRRRGQEARLRCSPMKGHSHVYWYRQLPEEGLKFMVYLQKENIIDESGMPKERFSAEFPKEGPSILRIQQVVRGDSAAYFCASSSTGPRFPTEAFFGQGTRLTVV.

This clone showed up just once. This CDR3 is CASSFQGPSYGYTF. The CDR3 coding sequence is TGTGCCAGCAGCTTCCAGGGCCCCTCCTATGGCTACACCTTC. The V call is TRBV5-6, the J call TRBJ1-2; a weak D match, TRBD1 (5 bases). V lost 2 bases and J lost 4, with 12 bases in between. The CDR3 has 14 amino acids. Germline lookup yields CDR1 SGHDT and CDR2 YYEEEE.

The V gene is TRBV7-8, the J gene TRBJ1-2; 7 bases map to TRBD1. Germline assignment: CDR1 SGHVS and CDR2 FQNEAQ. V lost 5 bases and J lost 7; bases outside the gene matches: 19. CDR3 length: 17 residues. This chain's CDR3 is CASSPSPAGGESGGYTF. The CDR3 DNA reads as TGTGCCAGCAGCCCATCCCCAGCAGGGGGTGAAAGCGGTGGCTACACCTTC.

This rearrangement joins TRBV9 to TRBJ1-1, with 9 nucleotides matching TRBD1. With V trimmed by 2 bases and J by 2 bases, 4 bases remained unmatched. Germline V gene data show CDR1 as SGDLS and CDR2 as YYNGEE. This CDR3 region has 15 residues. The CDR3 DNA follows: TGTGCCAGCAGCGTCATACAGGGGGCAAACACTGAAGCTTTCTTT. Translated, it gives CASSVIQGANTEAFF.

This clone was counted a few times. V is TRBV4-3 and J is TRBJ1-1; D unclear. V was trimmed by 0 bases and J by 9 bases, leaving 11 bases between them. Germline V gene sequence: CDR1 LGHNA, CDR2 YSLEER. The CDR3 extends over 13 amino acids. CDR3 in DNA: TGCGCCAGCAGCCAAGATGGGTCAGACAAAGCTTTCTTT. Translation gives CASSQDGSDKAFF.

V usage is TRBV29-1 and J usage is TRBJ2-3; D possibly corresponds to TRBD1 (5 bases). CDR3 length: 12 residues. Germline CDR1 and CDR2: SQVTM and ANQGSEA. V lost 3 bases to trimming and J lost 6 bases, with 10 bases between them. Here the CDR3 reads CSVESRADTQYF. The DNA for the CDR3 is TGCAGCGTTGAGTCCAGGGCTGATACGCAGTATTTT.

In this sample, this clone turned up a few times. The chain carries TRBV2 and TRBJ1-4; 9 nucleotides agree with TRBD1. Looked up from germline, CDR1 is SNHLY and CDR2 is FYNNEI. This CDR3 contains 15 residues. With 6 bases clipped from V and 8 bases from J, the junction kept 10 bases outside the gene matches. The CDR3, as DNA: TGTGCCAGCAGGGACCGACAGGGGGGAAAGGAAAAACTGTTTTTT. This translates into CASRDRQGGKEKLFF.

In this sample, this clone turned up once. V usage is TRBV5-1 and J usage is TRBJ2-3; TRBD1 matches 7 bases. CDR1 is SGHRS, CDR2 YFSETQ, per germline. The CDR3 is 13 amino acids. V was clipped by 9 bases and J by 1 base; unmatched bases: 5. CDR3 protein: CANLGTGTDTQYF. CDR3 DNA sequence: TGCGCCAACCTCGGGACAGGCACAGATACGCAGTATTTT. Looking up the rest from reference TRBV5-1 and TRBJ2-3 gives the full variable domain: KAGVTQTPRYLIKTRGQQVTLSCSPISGHRSVSWYQQTPGQGLQFLFEYFSETQRNKGNFPGRFSGRQFSNSRSEMNVSTLELGDSALYLCANLGTGTDTQYFGPGTRLTVL.

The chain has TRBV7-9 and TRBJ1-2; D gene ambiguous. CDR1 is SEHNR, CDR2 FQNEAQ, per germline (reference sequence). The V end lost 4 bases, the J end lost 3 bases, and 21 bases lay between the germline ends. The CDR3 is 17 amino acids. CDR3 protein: CASSSASQASPHYGYTF. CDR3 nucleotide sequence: TGTGCCAGCAGCTCGGCAAGCCAGGCCTCACCCCACTATGGCTACACCTTC.

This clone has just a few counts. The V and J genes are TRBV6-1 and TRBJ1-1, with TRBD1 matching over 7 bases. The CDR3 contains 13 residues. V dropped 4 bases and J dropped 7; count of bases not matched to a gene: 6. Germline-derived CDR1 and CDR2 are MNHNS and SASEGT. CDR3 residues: CASSVTGYDEAFF. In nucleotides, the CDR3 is TGTGCCAGCAGTGTGACAGGGTACGATGAAGCTTTCTTT.

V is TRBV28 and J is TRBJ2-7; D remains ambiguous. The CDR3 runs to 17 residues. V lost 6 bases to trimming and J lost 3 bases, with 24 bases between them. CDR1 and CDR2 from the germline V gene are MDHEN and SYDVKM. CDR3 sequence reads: CASSPRKLHPQDYEQYF. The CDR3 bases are TGTGCCAGCAGCCCTCGAAAACTGCACCCCCAAGACTACGAGCAGTACTTC.

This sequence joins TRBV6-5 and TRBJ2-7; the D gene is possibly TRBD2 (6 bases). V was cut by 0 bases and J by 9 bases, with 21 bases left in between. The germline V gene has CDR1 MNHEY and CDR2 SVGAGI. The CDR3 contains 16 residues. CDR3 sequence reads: CASSYSPAGRIDGQYF. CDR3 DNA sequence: TGTGCCAGCAGTTACTCTCCGGCAGGGAGGATTGACGGGCAGTACTTC.

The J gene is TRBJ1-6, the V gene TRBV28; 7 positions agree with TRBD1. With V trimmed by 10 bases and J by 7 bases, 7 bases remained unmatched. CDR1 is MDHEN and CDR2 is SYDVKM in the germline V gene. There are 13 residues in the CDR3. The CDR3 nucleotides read TGTGCCACCCTGACAGGGCTCAATTCACCCCTCCACTTT. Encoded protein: CATLTGLNSPLHF.

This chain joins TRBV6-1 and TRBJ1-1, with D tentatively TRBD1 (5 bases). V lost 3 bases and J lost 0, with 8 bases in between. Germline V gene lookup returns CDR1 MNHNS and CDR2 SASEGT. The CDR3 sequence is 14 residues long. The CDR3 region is CASSDVRVNTEAFF. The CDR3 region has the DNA TGTGCCAGCAGTGACGTCAGGGTGAACACTGAAGCTTTCTTT.

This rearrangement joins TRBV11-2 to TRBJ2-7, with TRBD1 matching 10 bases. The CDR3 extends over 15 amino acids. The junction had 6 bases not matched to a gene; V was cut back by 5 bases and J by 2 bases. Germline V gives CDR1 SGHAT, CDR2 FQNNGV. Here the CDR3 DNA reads TGTGCCAGCAGCGTCGCGGGACAGGGGACCTACGAGCAGTACTTC. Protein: CASSVAGQGTYEQYF.